This T cell receptor (beta chain) was obtained from a study of T cell responses to AZD1222 COVID-19 vaccine. TCRdb's copy holds only in-frame clones and misses some; the assay was immunoSEQ multiplex PCR. The sample holds about 200,000 clones; 90% to 95% are singletons and the top ten take roughly 1%. The CDR3 runs 15 residues. Germline loops: CDR1 MDHEN, CDR2 SYDVKM. The V segment lost 6 bases and the J segment 4 bases; nucleotides outside the gene matches: 10. This chain links TRBV28 with TRBJ2-3; 7 nucleotides line up with TRBD1. The receptor's source is an adult in good health. This specimen was peripheral blood, taken on day 0 of MenACWY control vaccination. CDR3 DNA sequence: TGTGCCAGCAGCGGGGCAGGGGGAAATCCAGATACGCAGTATTTT. Translation gives CASSGAGGNPDTQYF.